This TCR beta chain is drawn from a study of cytomegalovirus exposure and HLA in healthy donors. Only in-frame clones appear in the TCRdb table, and some are missing; sequencing was by immunoSEQ multiplex PCR. The repertoire includes over 60,000 clones, around 96% of them detected once, and over 3% sits in the top ten. Sequenced input: PBMCs. The TCR sequence derives from a man aged 18 to 29 in good health and CMV-seronegative.

In nucleotides, the CDR3 is TGTGCCAGCAGTTTATATCAGGGTAACAATCAGCCCCAGCATTTT. Translation gives CASSLYQGNNQPQHF. This rearrangement joins TRBV28 to TRBJ1-5; perhaps TRBD1 as D (5 bases). V was shortened by 1 base and J by 3 bases, with 10 bases between the two germline ends. Germline CDR1 MDHEN, CDR2 SYDVKM. The CDR3 consists of 15 residues.